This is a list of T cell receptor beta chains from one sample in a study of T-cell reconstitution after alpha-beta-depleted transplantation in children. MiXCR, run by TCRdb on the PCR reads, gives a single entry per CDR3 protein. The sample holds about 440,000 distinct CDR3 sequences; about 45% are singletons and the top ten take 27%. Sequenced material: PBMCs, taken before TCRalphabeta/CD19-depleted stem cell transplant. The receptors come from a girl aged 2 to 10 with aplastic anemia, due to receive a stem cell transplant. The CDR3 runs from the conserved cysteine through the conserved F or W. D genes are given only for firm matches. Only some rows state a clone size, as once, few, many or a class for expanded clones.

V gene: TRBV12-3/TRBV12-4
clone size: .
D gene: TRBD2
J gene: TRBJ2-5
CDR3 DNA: TGTGCCAGCAGTCCCCGACTAGCGTTGGAGACCCAGTACTTC
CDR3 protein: CASSPRLALETQYF

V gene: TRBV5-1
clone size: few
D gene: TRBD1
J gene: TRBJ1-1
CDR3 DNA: TGCGCCAGCAGAGTGACAGGGGATGTCACTGAAGCTTTCTTT
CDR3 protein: CASRVTGDVTEAFF

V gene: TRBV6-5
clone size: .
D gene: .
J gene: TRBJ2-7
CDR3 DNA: TGTGCCAGCAGTTACTCGATGGCAGGCTACGAGCAGTACTTC
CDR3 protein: CASSYSMAGYEQYF

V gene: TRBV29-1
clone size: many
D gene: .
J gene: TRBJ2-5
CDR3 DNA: TGCAGCGCCCCGACGGAGGGGGGAGAGACCCAGTACTTC
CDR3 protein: CSAPTEGGETQYF

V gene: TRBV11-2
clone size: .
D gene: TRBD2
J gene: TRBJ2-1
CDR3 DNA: TGTGCCAGCAGCCTAGGACTAGCGGGAGATGAGCAGTTCTTC
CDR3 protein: CASSLGLAGDEQFF

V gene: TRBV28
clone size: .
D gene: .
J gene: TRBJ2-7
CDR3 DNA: TGTGCCAGCAGTTCAAACCCCTACGAGCAGTACTTC
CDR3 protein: CASSSNPYEQYF

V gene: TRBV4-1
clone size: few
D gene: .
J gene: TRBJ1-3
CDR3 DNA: TGCGCCAGCAGCCAAGCCCCCCCCGGAACTGGAAACACCATATATTTT
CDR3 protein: CASSQAPPGTGNTIYF

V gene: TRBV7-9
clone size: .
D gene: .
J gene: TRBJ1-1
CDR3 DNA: TGTGCCAGCAGCCTCACCTCAGGCCGCAGTGGGCGGGCTTTCTTT
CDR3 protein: CASSLTSGRSGRAFF

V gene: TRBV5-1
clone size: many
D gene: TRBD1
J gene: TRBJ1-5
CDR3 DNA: TGCGCCAGCAGTCTACAGGGGGAAGCGCCCCAGCATTTT
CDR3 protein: CASSLQGEAPQHF

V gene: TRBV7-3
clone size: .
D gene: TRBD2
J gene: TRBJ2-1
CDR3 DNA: TGTGCCAGCAGCCGAGGGGGTAGCGGGAGTCGGAATGAGCAGTTCTTC
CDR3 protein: CASSRGGSGSRNEQFF

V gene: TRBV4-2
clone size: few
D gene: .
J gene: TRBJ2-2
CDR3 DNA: TGTGCCAGCAGCCAAGTCGACCGCACCGGGGAGCTGTTTTTT
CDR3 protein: CASSQVDRTGELFF

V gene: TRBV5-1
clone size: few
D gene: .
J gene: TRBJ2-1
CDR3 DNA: TGCGCCAGCAGCTTGGCTAACAAAATGGGAGATGAGCAGTTCTTC
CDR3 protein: CASSLANKMGDEQFF

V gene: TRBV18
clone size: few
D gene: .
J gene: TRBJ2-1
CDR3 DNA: TGTGCCAGCTCACCTTCACTAGGCCGACGCTCCTACAATGAGCAGTTCTTC
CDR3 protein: CASSPSLGRRSYNEQFF

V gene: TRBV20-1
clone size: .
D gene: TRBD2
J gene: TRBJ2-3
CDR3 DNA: TGCAGTACCCAAGCGGGAGTGGGCACAGATACGCAGTATTTT
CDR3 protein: CSTQAGVGTDTQYF

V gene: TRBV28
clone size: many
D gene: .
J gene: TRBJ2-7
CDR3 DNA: TGTGCCAGCAGTCCCGGGCAGGGAGCTCCCTACGAGCAGTACTTC
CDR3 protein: CASSPGQGAPYEQYF

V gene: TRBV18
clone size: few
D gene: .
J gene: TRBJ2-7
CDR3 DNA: TGTGCCAGCTCACCACCTAACTACGAGCAGTACTTC
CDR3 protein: CASSPPNYEQYF

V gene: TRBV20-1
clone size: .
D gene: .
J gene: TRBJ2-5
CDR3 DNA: TGCAGCGGCCGAGGGGGATGGGGGCAAGAGACCCAGTACTTC
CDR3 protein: CSGRGGWGQETQYF